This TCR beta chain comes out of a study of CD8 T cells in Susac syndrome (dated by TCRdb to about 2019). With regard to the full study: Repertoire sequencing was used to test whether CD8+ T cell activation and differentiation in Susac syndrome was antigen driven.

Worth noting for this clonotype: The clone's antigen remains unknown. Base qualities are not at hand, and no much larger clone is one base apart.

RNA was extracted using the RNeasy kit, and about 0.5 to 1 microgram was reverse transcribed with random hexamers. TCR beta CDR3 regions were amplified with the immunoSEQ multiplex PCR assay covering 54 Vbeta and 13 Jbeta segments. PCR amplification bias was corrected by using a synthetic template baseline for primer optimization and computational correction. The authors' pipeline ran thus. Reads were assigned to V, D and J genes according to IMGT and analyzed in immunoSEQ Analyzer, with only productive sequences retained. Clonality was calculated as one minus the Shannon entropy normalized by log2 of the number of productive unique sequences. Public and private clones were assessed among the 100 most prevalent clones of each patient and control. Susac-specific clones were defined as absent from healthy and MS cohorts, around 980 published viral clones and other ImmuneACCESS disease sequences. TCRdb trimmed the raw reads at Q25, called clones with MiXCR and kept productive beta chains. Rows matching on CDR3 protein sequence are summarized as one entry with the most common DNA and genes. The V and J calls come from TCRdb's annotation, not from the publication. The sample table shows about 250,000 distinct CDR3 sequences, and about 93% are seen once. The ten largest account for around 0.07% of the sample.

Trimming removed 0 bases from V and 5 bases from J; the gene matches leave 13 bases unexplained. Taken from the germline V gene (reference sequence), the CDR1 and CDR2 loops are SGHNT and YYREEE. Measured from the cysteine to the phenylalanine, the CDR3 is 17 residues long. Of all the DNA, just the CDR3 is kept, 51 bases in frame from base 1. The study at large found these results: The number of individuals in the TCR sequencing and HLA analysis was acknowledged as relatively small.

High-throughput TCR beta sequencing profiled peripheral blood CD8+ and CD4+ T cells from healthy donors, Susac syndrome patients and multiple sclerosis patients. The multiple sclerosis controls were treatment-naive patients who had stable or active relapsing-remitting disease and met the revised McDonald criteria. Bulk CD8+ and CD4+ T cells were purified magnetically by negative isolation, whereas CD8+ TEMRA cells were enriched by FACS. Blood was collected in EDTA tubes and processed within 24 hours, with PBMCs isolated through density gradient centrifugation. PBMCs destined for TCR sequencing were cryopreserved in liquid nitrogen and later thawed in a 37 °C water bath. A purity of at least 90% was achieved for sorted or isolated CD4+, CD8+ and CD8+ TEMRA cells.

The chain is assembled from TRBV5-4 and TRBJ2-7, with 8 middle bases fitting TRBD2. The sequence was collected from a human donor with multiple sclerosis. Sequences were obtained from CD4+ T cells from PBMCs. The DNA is TGTGCCAGCAGCTTGGATCCTCCGGGGGGGCTTCTCGACGAGCAGTACTTC. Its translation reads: CASSLDPPGGLLDEQYF.